These 2 T cell receptor beta chains originate from one sample sequenced in a study of regulatory T cells in long-lasting Graves disease. Building the TCR beta libraries relied on iRepertoire HTBI primers, and CDR3 regions underwent Arm-PCR. One entry per CDR3 protein results from TCRdb running MiXCR on the multiplex PCR reads. The table lists about 620,000 distinct CDR3 sequences, less than 20% of them singletons. The time point was: newly diagnosed GD, antithyroid drugs for less than 3 months. There was RNA extracted from PBMCs, and the TCR library was made from it. These same records also appear under a second study, on T cells in Graves' hyperthyroidism and ophthalmopathy.

The sample consisted of peripheral blood mononuclear cells (PBMCs), taken at new diagnosis, from a patient treated with antithyroid drugs. These receptors came from a woman in her twenties or thirties with Graves disease.

The sample holds many counts of this clonotype. The V and J genes are TRBV20-1 and TRBJ2-1, with 8 bases lining up with TRBD2. The CDR3 sequence is 16 residues long. V dropped 0 bases and J dropped 5; count of bases not matched to a gene: 9. In germline, CDR1 is DFQATT, CDR2 SNEGSKA (reference sequence). The CDR3 DNA reads as TGCAGTGCTAGAGATCCCGCGGGAGGCCGACACAATGAGCAGTTCTTC. Protein product: CSARDPAGGRHNEQFF.

CDR3 DNA sequence: TGTGCCATCAGTGAGGGGACAGGGGGCAAGGAAGCTTTCTTT. It codes for CAISEGTGGKEAFF. This chain connects TRBV10-3 to TRBJ1-1; 12 nucleotides match TRBD1. The CDR3 loop spans 14 amino acids. V lost 2 bases and J lost 8; bases outside the gene matches: 3. CDR1 ENHRY and CDR2 SYGVKD come from the germline V gene.